The entry below gives a single TCR beta chain sequence along with its context. Its antigen is still unknown. Trimming took 0 bases from V and 0 from J, leaving 7 bases between them. CDR1 is SGHNT, CDR2 YYREEE, per germline (reference sequence). This CDR3 region has 15 residues. This sample was included in a study of cytotoxic CD8 clonotypes in ibrutinib-treated CLL. Study information: Of a cohort that held roughly eleven relapsed/refractory and around 16 treatment-naive patients, 17 to 18 were IGHV unmutated. General study points: At ibrutinib response, clonality increased, and at progression it declined back toward baseline.

Sequencing was performed with immunoSEQ multiplex PCR; in TCRdb, only in-frame clones are kept and a portion is missing. The sample shows roughly 76,000 clones, around 82% of them seen only once. The receptor comes from a human donor with chronic lymphocytic leukemia. The sample in question was PBMCs, obtained at disease progression, from a patient treated with ibrutinib. The chain combines TRBV5-4 with TRBJ1-3; D unresolved. CDR3 sequence reads: CASSLAGSSGNTIYF. The CDR3 DNA is TGTGCCAGCAGCTTGGCCGGCAGCTCTGGAAACACCATATATTTT.